A selection of T cell receptor beta chains follows, all from one sample in a study of identical twins. TCRdb redid the calling of the 5' RACE reads with MiXCR, one entry per CDR3 protein. The sample includes 500,000 to 650,000 distinct CDR3 sequences, about 22% of them seen just once. These data were also filed under a second study, of yellow fever vaccine responses in identical twins.

Sequencing used CD4+ T cells sorted from blood. These receptors were obtained from a woman aged 18-29 years in good health. Both conserved end residues are part of each CDR3. Fields, in order: V gene, clone size, CDR3 length, J gene, D gene, CDR3 protein, CDR3 DNA. The D gene is left open where the match is weak. Size values are once, few and many counts, or a class for expanded clones, and some rows have none.

V: TRBV12-3/TRBV12-4
size: many
length: 15
J: TRBJ2-3
D: TRBD2
CDR3: CASSLSGTSTDTQYF
DNA: TGTGCCAGCAGTTTGAGCGGGACTAGCACAGATACGCAGTATTTT

V: TRBV7-9
size: few
length: 16
J: TRBJ2-1
D: TRBD2
CDR3: CASSLVMTSGSNEQFF
DNA: TGTGCCAGCAGCTTAGTCATGACTAGCGGGAGCAATGAGCAGTTCTTC

V: TRBV11-3
size: few
length: 14
J: TRBJ2-7
D: .
CDR3: CASSRGRNSYEQYF
DNA: TGTGCCAGCAGCCGGGGGCGCAATTCCTACGAGCAGTACTTC

V: TRBV20-1
size: few
length: 15
J: TRBJ1-5
D: .
CDR3: CSARDTTASNQPQHF
DNA: TGCAGTGCTAGAGATACCACAGCTAGCAATCAGCCCCAGCATTTT

V: TRBV2
size: few
length: 15
J: TRBJ1-5
D: TRBD1
CDR3: CASRGGTASAGPQHF
DNA: TGTGCCAGCAGGGGGGGGACAGCCAGCGCGGGGCCCCAGCATTTT

V: TRBV15
size: .
length: 16
J: TRBJ2-5
D: TRBD2
CDR3: CATSRGSGGVEETQYF
DNA: TGTGCCACCAGCAGGGGTAGCGGGGGTGTCGAAGAGACCCAGTACTTC

V: TRBV10-3
size: .
length: 13
J: TRBJ1-5
D: .
CDR3: CATMGSSNQPQHF
DNA: TGTGCCACGATGGGGAGTAGCAATCAGCCCCAGCATTTT

V: TRBV27
size: few
length: 17
J: TRBJ2-3
D: .
CDR3: CASSPLGTPTSTDTQYF
DNA: TGTGCCAGCAGTCCCTTAGGGACCCCAACTAGCACAGATACGCAGTATTTT

V: TRBV20-1
size: .
length: 14
J: TRBJ2-7
D: .
CDR3: CSARDPGPSYEQYF
DNA: TGCAGTGCTAGAGATCCCGGGCCGAGTTACGAGCAGTACTTC

V: TRBV20-1
size: .
length: 14
J: TRBJ2-7
D: TRBD1
CDR3: CSATPGQGPYEQYF
DNA: TGCAGTGCCACCCCGGGACAGGGGCCCTACGAGCAGTACTTC

V: TRBV3-1
size: .
length: 15
J: TRBJ2-7
D: .
CDR3: CASSLQMGVLREQYF
DNA: TGTGCCAGCAGCCTTCAAATGGGGGTACTGCGGGAGCAGTACTTC

V: TRBV11-2
size: .
length: 16
J: TRBJ2-1
D: TRBD2
CDR3: CASSRPGLAGYNEQFF
DNA: TGTGCCAGCAGCCGGCCCGGACTAGCGGGATACAATGAGCAGTTCTTC

V: TRBV3-1
size: .
length: 13
J: TRBJ1-2
D: .
CDR3: CASSPPWVYGYTF
DNA: TGTGCCAGCAGCCCACCATGGGTCTATGGCTACACCTTC

V: TRBV4-1
size: few
length: 18
J: TRBJ2-4
D: .
CDR3: CASSQGKVDFLVKNIQYF
DNA: TGCGCCAGCAGCCAAGGGAAGGTAGACTTCTTAGTCAAAAACATTCAGTACTTC

V: TRBV20-1
size: .
length: 12
J: TRBJ2-5
D: .
CDR3: CSALQGVMAQYF
DNA: TGCAGTGCTCTTCAGGGCGTCATGGCCCAGTACTTC

V: TRBV2
size: .
length: 14
J: TRBJ2-2
D: .
CDR3: CASRGAPTTGELFF
DNA: TGTGCCAGCCGGGGAGCCCCTACCACCGGGGAGCTGTTTTTT

V: TRBV24-1
size: many
length: 13
J: TRBJ2-3
D: .
CDR3: CATTDSTTDTQYF
DNA: TGTGCCACAACCGACAGTACCACAGATACGCAGTATTTT

V: TRBV20-1
size: .
length: 16
J: TRBJ2-4
D: .
CDR3: CSVVPRGRKAKNIQYF
DNA: TGCAGTGTTGTCCCCCGGGGCAGAAAAGCCAAAAACATTCAGTACTTC

V: TRBV29-1
size: few
length: 13
J: TRBJ2-5
D: .
CDR3: CSVEGTSKETQYF
DNA: TGCAGCGTTGAGGGGACAAGCAAAGAGACCCAGTACTTC

V: TRBV4-1
size: .
length: 13
J: TRBJ2-7
D: TRBD2
CDR3: CASSRLAGEEQYF
DNA: TGCGCCAGCAGCCGACTAGCGGGAGAGGAGCAGTACTTC

V: TRBV6-2/TRBV6-3
size: .
length: 15
J: TRBJ1-5
D: TRBD1
CDR3: CASSSAGGFRQPQHF
DNA: TGTGCCAGCAGCTCTGCAGGGGGCTTTCGGCAGCCCCAGCATTTT

V: TRBV3-1
size: .
length: 14
J: TRBJ2-7
D: TRBD2
CDR3: CASSLTSGRYEQYF
DNA: TGTGCCAGCAGCCTGACTAGCGGGAGGTACGAGCAGTACTTC

V: TRBV15
size: .
length: 15
J: TRBJ1-5
D: TRBD1
CDR3: CATSGAGQGNQPQHF
DNA: TGTGCCACCAGCGGTGCGGGACAGGGGAATCAGCCCCAGCATTTT

V: TRBV7-9
size: few
length: 15
J: TRBJ1-4
D: .
CDR3: CASSVSGAVAEKLFF
DNA: TGTGCCAGCAGTGTCAGTGGGGCGGTAGCTGAAAAACTGTTTTTT

V: TRBV3-1
size: few
length: 15
J: TRBJ1-1
D: .
CDR3: CASSHLLGRNTEAFF
DNA: TGTGCCAGCAGCCACCTACTAGGCAGAAACACTGAAGCTTTCTTT

V: TRBV11-3
size: few
length: 16
J: TRBJ2-3
D: .
CDR3: CASSQGLLYRTDTQYF
DNA: TGTGCCAGCAGCCAAGGGCTGTTGTATCGCACAGATACGCAGTATTTT

V: TRBV7-6
size: many
length: 15
J: TRBJ1-2
D: .
CDR3: CASSGMGQGLPFVTF
DNA: TGTGCCAGCAGCGGTATGGGTCAGGGTCTTCCCTTTGTTACCTTC

V: TRBV5-1
size: .
length: 16
J: TRBJ2-3
D: TRBD2
CDR3: CASSEDSGGAADTQYF
DNA: TGCGCCAGCAGCGAGGATAGCGGGGGGGCCGCAGATACGCAGTATTTT

V: TRBV9
size: .
length: 15
J: TRBJ2-1
D: .
CDR3: CASSVGLVAYNEQFF
DNA: TGTGCCAGCAGCGTAGGACTAGTAGCCTACAATGAGCAGTTCTTC

V: TRBV7-8
size: .
length: 14
J: TRBJ2-7
D: TRBD2
CDR3: CASSRDYSSYEQYF
DNA: TGTGCCAGCAGCCGGGACTACAGCTCCTACGAGCAGTACTTC

V: TRBV7-7
size: few
length: 17
J: TRBJ2-1
D: .
CDR3: CASSLWGGAYSYNEQFF
DNA: TGTGCCAGCAGCTTATGGGGTGGGGCCTACTCCTACAATGAGCAGTTCTTC

V: TRBV10-3
size: few
length: 19
J: TRBJ2-1
D: TRBD2
CDR3: CAISESPTIGLAGDNEQFF
DNA: TGTGCCATCAGTGAGTCGCCCACAATCGGACTAGCGGGCGACAATGAGCAGTTCTTC

V: TRBV7-7
size: many
length: 17
J: TRBJ2-1
D: TRBD2
CDR3: CASSPGTSGAIYNEQFF
DNA: TGTGCCAGCAGCCCAGGGACTAGCGGGGCCATCTACAATGAGCAGTTCTTC

V: TRBV10-3
size: few
length: 13
J: TRBJ2-1
D: .
CDR3: CAISWDDYNEQFF
DNA: TGTGCCATCAGCTGGGACGACTACAATGAGCAGTTCTTC

V: TRBV5-1
size: .
length: 16
J: TRBJ2-3
D: .
CDR3: CASSRGGAVTTDTQYF
DNA: TGCGCCAGCAGCCGAGGGGGAGCGGTTACCACAGATACGCAGTATTTT

V: TRBV5-5
size: .
length: 17
J: TRBJ2-1
D: TRBD1
CDR3: CASSHGVDRVSYNEQFF
DNA: TGTGCCAGCAGCCATGGTGTTGACAGGGTGTCGTACAATGAGCAGTTCTTC

V: TRBV5-1
size: few
length: 12
J: TRBJ2-2
D: .
CDR3: CASSLYQGELFF
DNA: TGCGCCAGCAGCTTATACCAGGGGGAGCTGTTTTTT

V: TRBV5-1
size: .
length: 15
J: TRBJ2-7
D: TRBD1
CDR3: CASSLAGQLAYEQYF
DNA: TGCGCCAGCAGCTTGGCGGGACAGCTCGCCTACGAGCAGTACTTC

V: TRBV6-1
size: .
length: 14
J: TRBJ2-1
D: .
CDR3: CASSPGWIYNEQFF
DNA: TGTGCCAGCAGTCCAGGGTGGATATACAATGAGCAGTTCTTC

V: TRBV10-3
size: few
length: 13
J: TRBJ2-7
D: .
CDR3: CAISEPTTYEQYF
DNA: TGTGCCATCAGTGAGCCGACAACCTACGAGCAGTACTTC

V: TRBV6-8
size: .
length: 16
J: TRBJ2-5
D: .
CDR3: CASSYTSGILSETQYF
DNA: TGTGCCAGCAGTTACACCTCCGGGATCTTATCGGAGACCCAGTACTTC

V: TRBV10-3
size: .
length: 13
J: TRBJ1-2
D: .
CDR3: CAISPTENYGYTF
DNA: TGTGCCATCAGCCCGACAGAGAACTATGGCTACACCTTC

V: TRBV6-5
size: .
length: 14
J: TRBJ1-2
D: .
CDR3: CATFTPIANYGYTF
DNA: TGTGCCACCTTTACTCCCATCGCTAACTATGGCTACACCTTC

V: TRBV7-9
size: .
length: 16
J: TRBJ2-7
D: TRBD2
CDR3: CASSLIPSGTPYEQYF
DNA: TGTGCCAGCAGCTTAATCCCTAGCGGGACGCCCTACGAGCAGTACTTC

V: TRBV28
size: .
length: 15
J: TRBJ2-7
D: .
CDR3: CASRVQGTSSYEQYF
DNA: TGTGCCAGCAGGGTACAGGGAACGAGCTCCTACGAGCAGTACTTC

V: TRBV19
size: few
length: 15
J: TRBJ2-7
D: TRBD2
CDR3: CASSPPGLAAYEQYF
DNA: TGTGCCAGTAGTCCCCCGGGACTAGCGGCCTACGAGCAGTACTTC

V: TRBV28
size: few
length: 13
J: TRBJ2-7
D: .
CDR3: CASSQRDPYEQYF
DNA: TGTGCCAGCAGTCAAAGGGATCCCTACGAGCAGTACTTC

V: TRBV5-1
size: few
length: 18
J: TRBJ2-2
D: TRBD2
CDR3: CASSSLSPAGGLTGELFF
DNA: TGCGCCAGCAGCTCCCTGTCCCCAGCGGGGGGTCTCACCGGGGAGCTGTTTTTT

V: TRBV7-3
size: few
length: 13
J: TRBJ1-5
D: .
CDR3: CASSLNQDQPQHF
DNA: TGTGCCAGCAGCTTAAATCAGGATCAGCCCCAGCATTTT

V: TRBV7-6
size: few
length: 14
J: TRBJ2-7
D: .
CDR3: CASSLAAGDYEQYF
DNA: TGTGCCAGCAGCTTAGCTGCAGGGGACTACGAGCAGTACTTC

V: TRBV20-1
size: .
length: 14
J: TRBJ2-1
D: .
CDR3: CSAGGIVGLNEQFF
DNA: TGCAGTGCTGGGGGAATCGTGGGGTTAAATGAGCAGTTCTTC

V: TRBV9
size: .
length: 15
J: TRBJ2-3
D: TRBD1
CDR3: CASSHERQGPDTQYF
DNA: TGTGCCAGCAGCCACGAGAGACAGGGTCCAGATACGCAGTATTTT

V: TRBV6-1
size: .
length: 15
J: TRBJ2-2
D: .
CDR3: CASRIRGRDTGELFF
DNA: TGTGCCAGCCGTATCAGGGGCCGGGACACCGGGGAGCTGTTTTTT

V: TRBV5-1
size: .
length: 16
J: TRBJ2-3
D: TRBD2
CDR3: CASSLRGDYSTDTQYF
DNA: TGCGCCAGCAGCTTGCGCGGGGACTATAGCACAGATACGCAGTATTTT

V: TRBV18
size: few
length: 17
J: TRBJ2-1
D: TRBD2
CDR3: CASSPLSGLAGGREQFF
DNA: TGTGCCAGCTCACCCCTATCCGGACTAGCGGGGGGGCGCGAGCAGTTCTTC